A selection of T cell receptor beta chains follows, all from one sample in a study of OX40 agonist ivuxolimab in advanced cancers. Some clones are missing from TCRdb's copy, which holds only in-frame ones; the method was immunoSEQ multiplex PCR. The table includes roughly 71,000 clones, 84% detected once. Sequencing was performed on CD4+ or CD8+ T cells sorted from blood, taken in a trial of the OX40 agonist ivuxolimab. All receptors come from an adult with an advanced solid tumor such as melanoma, head and neck, liver or kidney cancer. The CDR3 runs from the conserved cysteine through the conserved F or W. The D gene is left open where the match is weak.

NA,11,TRBV19,TRBJ2-3,CASGTVGGQYF,TGTGCCAGTGGGACGGTGGGCGGGCAGTATTTT
NA,12,TRBV29-1,TRBJ1-2,CSVEEPGLGYTF,TGCAGCGTCGAGGAGCCAGGCCTTGGCTACACCTTC
NA,16,TRBV21-1,TRBJ1-5,CASSTREGRGPQPQHF,TGTGCCAGCAGCACCCGAGAGGGCAGGGGCCCCCAGCCCCAGCATTTT
TRBD2,14,TRBV5-1,TRBJ2-7,CASNPGLATYEQYF,TGCGCCAGCAACCCTGGACTAGCTACCTACGAGCAGTACTTC
NA,11,TRBV29-1,TRBJ2-2,CSVGSTGELFF,TGCAGCGTTGGGTCGACCGGGGAGCTGTTTTTT
TRBD1,15,TRBV27,TRBJ2-1,CASSPDRSSYNEQFF,TGTGCCAGCAGTCCGGACAGGAGCTCCTACAATGAGCAGTTCTTC
NA,13,TRBV19,TRBJ1-2,CASSITVNYGYTF,TGTGCCAGTAGTATAACAGTAAACTATGGCTACACCTTC
NA,14,TRBV29-1,TRBJ2-2,CTASDIANTGELFF,TGCACCGCCTCGGACATAGCGAACACCGGGGAGCTGTTTTTT
NA,13,TRBV19,TRBJ1-4,CASSIERNEKLFF,TGTGCCAGTAGTATTGAAAGAAATGAAAAACTGTTTTTT
NA,15,TRBV11-2,TRBJ2-7,CASSTDSPTIYEQYF,TGTGCCAGCAGCACCGACAGCCCTACTATCTACGAGCAGTACTTC